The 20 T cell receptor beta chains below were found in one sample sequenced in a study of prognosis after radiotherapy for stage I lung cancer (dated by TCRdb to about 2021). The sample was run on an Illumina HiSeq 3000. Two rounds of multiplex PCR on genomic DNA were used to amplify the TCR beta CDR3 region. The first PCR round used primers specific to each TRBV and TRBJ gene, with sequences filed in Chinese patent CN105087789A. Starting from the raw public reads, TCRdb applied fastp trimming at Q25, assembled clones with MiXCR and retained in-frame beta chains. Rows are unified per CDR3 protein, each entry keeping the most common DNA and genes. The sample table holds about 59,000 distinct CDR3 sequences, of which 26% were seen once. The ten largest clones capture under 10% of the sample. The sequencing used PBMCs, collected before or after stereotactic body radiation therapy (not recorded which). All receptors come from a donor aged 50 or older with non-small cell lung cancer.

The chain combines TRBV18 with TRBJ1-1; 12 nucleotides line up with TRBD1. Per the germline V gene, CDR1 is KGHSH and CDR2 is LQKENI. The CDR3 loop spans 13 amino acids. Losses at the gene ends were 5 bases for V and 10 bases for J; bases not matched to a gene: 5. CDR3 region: CASSVGQGAGAFF. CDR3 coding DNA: TGTGCCAGCTCAGTGGGACAGGGGGCCGGAGCTTTCTTT.

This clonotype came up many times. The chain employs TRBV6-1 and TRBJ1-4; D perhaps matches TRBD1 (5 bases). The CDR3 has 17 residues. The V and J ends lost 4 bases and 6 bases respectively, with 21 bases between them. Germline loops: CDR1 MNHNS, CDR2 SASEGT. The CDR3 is CASSAPRVWGVDEKLFF. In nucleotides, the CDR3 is TGTGCCAGCAGTGCCCCGAGGGTCTGGGGGGTGGATGAAAAACTGTTTTTT.

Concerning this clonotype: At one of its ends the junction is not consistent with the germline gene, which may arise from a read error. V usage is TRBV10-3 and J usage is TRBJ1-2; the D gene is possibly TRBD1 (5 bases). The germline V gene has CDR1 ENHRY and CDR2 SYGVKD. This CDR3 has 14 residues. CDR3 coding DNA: TGTGCCATCATGGGGCAGGGTGCGAGCTATGGCCACACCTTC. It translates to CAIMGQGASYGHTF.

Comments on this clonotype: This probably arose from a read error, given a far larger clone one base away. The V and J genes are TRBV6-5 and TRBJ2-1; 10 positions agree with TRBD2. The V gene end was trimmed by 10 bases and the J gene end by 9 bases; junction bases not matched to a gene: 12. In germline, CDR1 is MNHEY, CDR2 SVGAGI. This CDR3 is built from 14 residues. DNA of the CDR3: TGTGCCAACAGCAGCGGGGGGGCCAGGGGTGAGCAGTTCTTC. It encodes CANSSGGARGEQFF.

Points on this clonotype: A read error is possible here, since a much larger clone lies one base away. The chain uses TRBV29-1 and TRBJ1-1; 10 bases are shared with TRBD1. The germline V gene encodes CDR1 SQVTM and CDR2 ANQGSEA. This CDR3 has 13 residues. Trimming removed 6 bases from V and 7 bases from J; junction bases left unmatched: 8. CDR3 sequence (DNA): TGCAGCGTCGGACAGGGGGTATGGAATGAAGCTTTCTTT. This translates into CSVGQGVWNEAFF.

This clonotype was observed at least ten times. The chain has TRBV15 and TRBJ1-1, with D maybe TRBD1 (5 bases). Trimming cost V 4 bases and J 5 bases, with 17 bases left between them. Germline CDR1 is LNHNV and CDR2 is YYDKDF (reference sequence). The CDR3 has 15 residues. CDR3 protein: CATSTQFGAGTEAFF. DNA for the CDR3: TGTGCCACCAGCACACAGTTTGGGGCGGGGACTGAAGCTTTCTTT.

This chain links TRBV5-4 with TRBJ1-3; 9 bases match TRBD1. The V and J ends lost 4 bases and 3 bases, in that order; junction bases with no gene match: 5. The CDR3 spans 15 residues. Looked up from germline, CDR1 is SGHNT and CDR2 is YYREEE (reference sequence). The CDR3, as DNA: TGTGCCAGCAGCGACCGACAGGGGGATGGAAACACCATATATTTT. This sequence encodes CASSDRQGDGNTIYF.

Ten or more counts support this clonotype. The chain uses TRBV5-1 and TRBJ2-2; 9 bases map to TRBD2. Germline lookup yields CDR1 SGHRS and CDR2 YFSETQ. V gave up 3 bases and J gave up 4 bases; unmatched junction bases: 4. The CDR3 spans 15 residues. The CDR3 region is CASSSRTSATGELFF. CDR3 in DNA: TGCGCCAGCAGCTCGAGGACTAGCGCCACCGGGGAGCTGTTTTTT.

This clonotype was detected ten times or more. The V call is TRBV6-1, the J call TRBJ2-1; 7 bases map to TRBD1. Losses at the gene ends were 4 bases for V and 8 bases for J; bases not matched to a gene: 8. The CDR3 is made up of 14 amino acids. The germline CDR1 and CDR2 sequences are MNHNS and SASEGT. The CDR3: CASSVLTGYHEQFF. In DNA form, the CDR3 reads TGTGCCAGCAGTGTTTTGACAGGGTACCATGAGCAGTTCTTC.

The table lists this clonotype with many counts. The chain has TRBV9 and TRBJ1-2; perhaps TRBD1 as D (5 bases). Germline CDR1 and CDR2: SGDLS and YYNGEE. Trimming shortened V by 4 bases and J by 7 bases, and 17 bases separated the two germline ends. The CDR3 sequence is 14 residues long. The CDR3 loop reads CASSRGRGVSGYTF. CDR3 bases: TGTGCCAGCAGCAGGGGTCGGGGCGTCAGTGGCTACACCTTC.

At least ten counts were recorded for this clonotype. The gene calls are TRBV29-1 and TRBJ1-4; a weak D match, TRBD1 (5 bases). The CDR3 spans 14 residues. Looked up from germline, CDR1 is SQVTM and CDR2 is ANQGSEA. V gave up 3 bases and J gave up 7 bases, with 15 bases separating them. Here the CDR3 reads CSVEEAGKSEKLFF. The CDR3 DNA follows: TGCAGCGTTGAGGAAGCAGGGAAGTCTGAAAAACTGTTTTTT.

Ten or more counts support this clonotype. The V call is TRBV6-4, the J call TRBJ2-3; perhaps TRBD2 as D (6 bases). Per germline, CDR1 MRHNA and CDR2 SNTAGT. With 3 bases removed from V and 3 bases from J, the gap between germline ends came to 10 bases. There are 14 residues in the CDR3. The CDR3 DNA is TGTGCCAGCAGTGAAACCGGGGGAACAGATACGCAGTATTTT. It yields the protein CASSETGGTDTQYF.

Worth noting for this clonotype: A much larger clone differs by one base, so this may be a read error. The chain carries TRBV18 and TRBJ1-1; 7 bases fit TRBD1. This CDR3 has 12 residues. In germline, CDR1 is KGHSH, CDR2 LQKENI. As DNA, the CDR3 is TGTACCAGCTCATTGGACAGGACTGAAGCTTTCTTT. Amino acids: CTSSLDRTEAFF.

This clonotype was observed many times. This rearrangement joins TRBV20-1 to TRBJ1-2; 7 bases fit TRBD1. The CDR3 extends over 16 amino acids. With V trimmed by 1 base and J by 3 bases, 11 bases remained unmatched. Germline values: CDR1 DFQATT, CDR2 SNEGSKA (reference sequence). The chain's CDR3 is CSARVRQDRVYYGYTF. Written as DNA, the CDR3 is TGCAGTGCTAGAGTACGCCAAGACAGGGTATACTATGGCTACACCTTC.

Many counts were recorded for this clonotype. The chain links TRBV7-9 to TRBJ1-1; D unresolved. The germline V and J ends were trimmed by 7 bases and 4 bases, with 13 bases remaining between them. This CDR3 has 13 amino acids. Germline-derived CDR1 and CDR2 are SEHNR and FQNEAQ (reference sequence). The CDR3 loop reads CASTSGEGTEAFF. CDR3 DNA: TGTGCCAGCACCTCCGGGGAGGGCACTGAAGCTTTCTTT.

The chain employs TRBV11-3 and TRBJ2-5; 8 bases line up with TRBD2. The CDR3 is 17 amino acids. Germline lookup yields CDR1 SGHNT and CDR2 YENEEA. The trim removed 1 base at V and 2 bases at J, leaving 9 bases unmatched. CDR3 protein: CASSLATGTSKQETQYF. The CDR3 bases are TGTGCCAGCAGCTTAGCTACAGGGACTAGTAAGCAAGAGACCCAGTACTTC. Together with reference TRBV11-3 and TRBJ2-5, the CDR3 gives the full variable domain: EAGVVQSPRYKIIEKKQPVAFWCNPISGHNTLYWYLQNLGQGPELLIRYENEEAVDDSQLPKDRFSAERLKGVDSTLKIQPAELGDSAVYLCASSLATGTSKQETQYFGPGTRLLVL.

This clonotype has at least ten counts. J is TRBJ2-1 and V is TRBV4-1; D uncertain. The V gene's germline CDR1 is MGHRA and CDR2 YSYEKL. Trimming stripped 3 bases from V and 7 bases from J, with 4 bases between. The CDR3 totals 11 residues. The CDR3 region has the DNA TGCGCCAGCAGCCAGGGAAATGAGCAGTTCTTC. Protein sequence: CASSQGNEQFF.

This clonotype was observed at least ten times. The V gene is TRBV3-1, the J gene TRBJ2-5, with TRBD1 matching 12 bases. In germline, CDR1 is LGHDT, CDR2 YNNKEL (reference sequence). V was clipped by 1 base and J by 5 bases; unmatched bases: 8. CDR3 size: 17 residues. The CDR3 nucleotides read TGTGCCAGCAGCCAAGGACCGGGACAGGGGGCGCGGGAGACCCAGTACTTC. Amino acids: CASSQGPGQGARETQYF.

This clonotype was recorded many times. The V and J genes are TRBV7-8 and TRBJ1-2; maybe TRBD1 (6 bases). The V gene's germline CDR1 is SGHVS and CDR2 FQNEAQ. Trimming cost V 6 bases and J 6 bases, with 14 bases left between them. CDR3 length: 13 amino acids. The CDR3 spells CASSTGRENGYTF. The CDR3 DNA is TGTGCCAGCAGTACAGGGAGAGAGAATGGCTACACCTTC.

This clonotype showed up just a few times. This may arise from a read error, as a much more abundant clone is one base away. The CDR3: CASTSGLPSSSYEQYF. In DNA, the CDR3 is TGTGCCAGCACGTCAGGGCTACCCTCTTCCTCCTACGAGCAGTACTTC. This rearrangement joins TRBV6-2 or TRBV6-3 to TRBJ2-7, with D perhaps TRBD1 (5 bases). Germline V lookup: CDR1 MNHEY, CDR2 SVGEGT. The CDR3 consists of 16 residues. The V and J ends lost 7 bases and 0 bases respectively, with 19 bases between them.